The subject of this entry is one T cell receptor (beta chain). This sample is part of a study of T cell changes during pregnancy in multiple sclerosis. Germline CDR1 MGHRA, CDR2 YSYEKL. The CDR3 loop spans 14 amino acids. The V end was cut by 4 bases, the J end by 4 bases, with 11 bases between. Assay used: immunoSEQ multiplex PCR; TCRdb lists only in-frame clones, some missing. The sample consists of about 87,000 clones, roughly 95% of them appearing once. The sample consisted of peripheral blood, taken in the third trimester of pregnancy. J is TRBJ1-5 and V is TRBV4-1; no firm D call. This receptor was identified in a female donor in good health, enrolled as a control in a pregnancy study. This CDR3 is CASSLRTGNQPQHF. The CDR3 DNA reads TGCGCCAGCAGCCTCCGGACGGGAAATCAGCCCCAGCATTTT.